This T cell receptor (beta chain) was sequenced during a study of PD-1 blockade in classical Hodgkin lymphoma. Whole-study findings and limits: Patients who began taking nivolumab under 1 year after ASCT were left out. Newly diagnosed and completely responding patients shared comparable baseline diversity.

CDR1 SGHDT and CDR2 YYEEEE come from the germline V gene. Between the trimmed V and J ends, which lost 0 bases and 0 bases, there was a span of 7 bases. This CDR3 has 15 residues. Exposure to brentuximab vedotin varied, and each patient had relapsed following autologous stem cell transplantation. Turning to this clone: Its cognate antigen is unknown.

Profiled with immunoSEQ multiplex PCR; TCRdb holds only in-frame clones, not every one. Among about 100,000 clones listed, nearly 90% were seen once. The chain uses TRBV5-6 and TRBJ1-5; D unclear. The starting material was peripheral blood mononuclear cells (PBMCs), obtained before the second cycle of nivolumab. The clonotype comes from a human donor with classical Hodgkin lymphoma. The CDR3 region has the DNA TGTGCCAGCAGCTTGGGAGGGTTTAGCAATCAGCCCCAGCATTTT. It yields the protein CASSLGGFSNQPQHF.